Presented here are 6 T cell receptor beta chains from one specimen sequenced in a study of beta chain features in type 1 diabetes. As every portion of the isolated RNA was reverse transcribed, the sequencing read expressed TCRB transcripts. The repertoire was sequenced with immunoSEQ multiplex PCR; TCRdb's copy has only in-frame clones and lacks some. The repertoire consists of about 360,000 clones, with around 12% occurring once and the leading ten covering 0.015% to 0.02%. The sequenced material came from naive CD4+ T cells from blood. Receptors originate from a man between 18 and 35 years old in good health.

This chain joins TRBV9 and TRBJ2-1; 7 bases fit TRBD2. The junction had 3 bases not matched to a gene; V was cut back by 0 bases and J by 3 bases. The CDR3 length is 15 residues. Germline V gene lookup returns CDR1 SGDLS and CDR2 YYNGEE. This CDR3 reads CASSVASGVYNEQFF. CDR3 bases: TGTGCCAGCAGCGTAGCGAGCGGGGTCTACAATGAGCAGTTCTTC.

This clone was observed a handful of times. CDR3 in DNA: TGTGCCAGCAGTTATCGACAGGGCCCCAATGAGCAGTTCTTC. Protein sequence: CASSYRQGPNEQFF. This chain uses TRBV6-6 with TRBJ2-1; TRBD1 agrees at 7 bases. V was pared by 3 bases and J by 6 bases, with 5 bases of the junction left unmatched. Germline assignment: CDR1 MNHNY and CDR2 SVGAGI (reference sequence). The CDR3 is 14 amino acids.

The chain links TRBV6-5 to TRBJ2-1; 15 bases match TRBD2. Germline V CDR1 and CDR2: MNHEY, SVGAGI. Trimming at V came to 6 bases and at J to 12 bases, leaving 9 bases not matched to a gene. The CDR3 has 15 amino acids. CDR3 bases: TGTGCCAGCAGCAAGGGGACTAGCGGGAGGAACCTGCAGTTCTTC. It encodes CASSKGTSGRNLQFF.

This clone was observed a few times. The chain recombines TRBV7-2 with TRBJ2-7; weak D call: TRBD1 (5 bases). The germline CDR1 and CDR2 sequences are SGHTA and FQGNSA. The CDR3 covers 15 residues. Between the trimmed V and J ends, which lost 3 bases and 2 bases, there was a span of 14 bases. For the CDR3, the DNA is TGTGCCAGCAGCTTGAGCTCCCTGGACACCTACGAGCAGTACTTC. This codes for CASSLSSLDTYEQYF.

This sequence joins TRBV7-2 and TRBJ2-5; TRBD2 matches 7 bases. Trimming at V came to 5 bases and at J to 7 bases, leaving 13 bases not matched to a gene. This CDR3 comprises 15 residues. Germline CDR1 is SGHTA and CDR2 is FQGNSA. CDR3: CASSLRLAGLGTQYF. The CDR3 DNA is TGTGCCAGCAGCCTCCGACTAGCAGGTTTGGGGACCCAGTACTTC.

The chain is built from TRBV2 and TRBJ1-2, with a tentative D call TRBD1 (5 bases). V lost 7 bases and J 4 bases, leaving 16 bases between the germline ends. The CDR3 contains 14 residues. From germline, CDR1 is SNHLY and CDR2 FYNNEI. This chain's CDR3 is CASIDLGGSYGYTF. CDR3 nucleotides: TGTGCCAGCATTGACCTGGGGGGAAGCTATGGCTACACCTTC.